This T cell receptor beta chain was retrieved from a study of regulatory T cells in long-lasting Graves disease. HTBI primers from iRepertoire and Arm-PCR of CDR3 regions yielded the TCR beta libraries. In the authors' methods: The samples yielded 50 to 80 TRBV and around 14 TRBJ segments. MiXCR was run by TCRdb on the multiplex PCR reads, yielding one entry per CDR3 protein. TCRdb's processing, not the authors', yielded these V and J calls. The sample carries hundreds of thousands of distinct CDR3 sequences, roughly 15% recorded once. Time point indicated: newly diagnosed GD, antithyroid drugs for less than 3 months. PBMC-extracted RNA yielded the TCR library. All patients originated from an endocrinology department located in Xi'an, China. There are a few counts of this clonotype. Between the trimmed V and J ends, which lost 8 bases and 8 bases, there was a span of 15 bases. The CDR3 sequence is 13 residues long. Per germline, CDR1 MDHEN and CDR2 SYDVKM.

This sample also appeared in a second study, on T cells in Graves' hyperthyroidism and ophthalmopathy. That paper states: Researchers found most expanded thyroid clonotypes above 0.001 in blood as well.

This specimen was peripheral blood mononuclear cells (PBMCs), taken at new diagnosis, from a patient treated with antithyroid drugs. This TCR came from a woman aged 30 to 39 with Graves disease. The chain is built from TRBV28 and TRBJ2-2, with a tentative D call TRBD1 (6 bases). Here the CDR3 reads CASHRAIKGELFF. DNA for the CDR3: TGTGCCAGCCACAGGGCTATCAAGGGGGAGCTGTTTTTT.